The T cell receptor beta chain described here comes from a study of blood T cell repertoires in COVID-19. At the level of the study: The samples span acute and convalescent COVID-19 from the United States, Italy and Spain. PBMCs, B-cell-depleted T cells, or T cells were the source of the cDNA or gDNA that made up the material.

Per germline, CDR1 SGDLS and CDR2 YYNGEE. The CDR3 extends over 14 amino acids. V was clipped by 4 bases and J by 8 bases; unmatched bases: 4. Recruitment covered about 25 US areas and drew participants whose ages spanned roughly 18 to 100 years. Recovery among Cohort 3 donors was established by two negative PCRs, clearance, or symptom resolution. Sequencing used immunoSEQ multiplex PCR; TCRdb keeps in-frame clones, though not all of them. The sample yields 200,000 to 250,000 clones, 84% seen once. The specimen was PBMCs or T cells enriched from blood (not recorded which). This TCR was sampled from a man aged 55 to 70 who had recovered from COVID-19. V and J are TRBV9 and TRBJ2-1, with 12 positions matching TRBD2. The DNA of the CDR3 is TGTGCCAGCAGCTCTAGCGGGGGGGTCGATGAGCAGTTCTTC. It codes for CASSSSGGVDEQFF. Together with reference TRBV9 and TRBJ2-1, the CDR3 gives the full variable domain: DSGVTQTPKHLITATGQRVTLRCSPRSGDLSVYWYQQSLDQGLQFLIQYYNGEERAKGNILERFSAQQFPDLHSELNLSSLELGDSALYFCASSSSGGVDEQFFGPGTRLTVL.